This TCR beta chain was sequenced in a study of control samples from healthy donors and cancer patients. The repertoire was sequenced with immunoSEQ multiplex PCR; TCRdb's copy has only in-frame clones and lacks some. This table holds 100,000 or so clones, around 86% found once. Germline V gene data show CDR1 as SGHAT and CDR2 as FQNNGV. V dropped 4 bases and J dropped 2 bases, with 12 bases sitting between them. CDR3 size: 14 residues. The receptor was isolated from a woman aged 45-65 years in good health. The J gene is TRBJ2-7, the V gene TRBV11-2; possibly TRBD1 for D (5 bases). Sequenced sample: blood. The CDR3 nucleotides are TGTGCCAGCAGCTCCCGACAGAAACCCTACGAGCAGTACTTC. Translating gives CASSSRQKPYEQYF. Based on the CDR3 plus reference TRBV11-2 and TRBJ2-7, the full variable domain is EAGVAQSPRYKIIEKRQSVAFWCNPISGHATLYWYQQILGQGPKLLIQFQNNGVVDDSQLPKDRFSAERLKGVDSTLKIQPAKLEDSAVYLCASSSRQKPYEQYFGPGTRLTVT.